The sequence of this T cell receptor (beta chain) was determined in a study of beta chain features in type 1 diabetes. The study's findings and limits: For Type 1 diabetes patients, all four CD4+ subsets carried TCRB CDR3s that were moderately but significantly shorter.

This clone occurred a few times. Its antigen remains unknown. Reverse transcribing all isolated RNA meant expressed TCRB transcripts were sequenced. The table came from immunoSEQ multiplex PCR; TCRdb's copy has only in-frame clones and leaves some out. The sample includes roughly 160,000 clones, almost 8% seen only once; the top ten take roughly 0.5%. Specimen: central memory CD4+ T cells from blood. The receptor was derived from a man aged 18 to 29 with type 1 diabetes.

CDR3 coding DNA: TGTGCCAGCAGTCCCGGTCGGACAGGGAGGTTGGGTGAGCAGTTCTTC. Encoded protein: CASSPGRTGRLGEQFF. The chain joins TRBV25-1 to TRBJ2-1; 8 bases map to TRBD1. Germline V gene lookup returns CDR1 MGHDK and CDR2 SYGVNS. The CDR3 is 16 amino acids. J lost 9 bases, V lost 5 bases, and 15 bases had no gene match.